The T cell receptor (beta chain) under discussion was sequenced for a study of shared clonotypes between healthy human individuals. Measured with immunoSEQ multiplex PCR; TCRdb has only the in-frame clones, and not every one. The sample gives about 2.4 million clones, more than 85% of which show up once; roughly 0.39% is in the top ten. In its sample, this clone was seen once. The sequencing input was naive CD4+ T cells from PBMCs. Subset here: CD45RA+ positively selected. This sequence was found in a man younger than 35 in good health. Some clones in this sample may be carry-over from other donors' samples.

This CDR3 reads CASSSTTMGVTEAFF. Here the CDR3 DNA reads TGCGCCAGCAGCTCGACTACCATGGGGGTGACTGAAGCTTTCTTT. V and J are TRBV5-1 and TRBJ1-1, with a weak D call TRBD1 (5 bases). CDR3 length: 15 amino acids. Looked up from germline, CDR1 is SGHRS and CDR2 is YFSETQ. With 3 bases removed from V and 5 bases from J, the gap between germline ends came to 17 bases.